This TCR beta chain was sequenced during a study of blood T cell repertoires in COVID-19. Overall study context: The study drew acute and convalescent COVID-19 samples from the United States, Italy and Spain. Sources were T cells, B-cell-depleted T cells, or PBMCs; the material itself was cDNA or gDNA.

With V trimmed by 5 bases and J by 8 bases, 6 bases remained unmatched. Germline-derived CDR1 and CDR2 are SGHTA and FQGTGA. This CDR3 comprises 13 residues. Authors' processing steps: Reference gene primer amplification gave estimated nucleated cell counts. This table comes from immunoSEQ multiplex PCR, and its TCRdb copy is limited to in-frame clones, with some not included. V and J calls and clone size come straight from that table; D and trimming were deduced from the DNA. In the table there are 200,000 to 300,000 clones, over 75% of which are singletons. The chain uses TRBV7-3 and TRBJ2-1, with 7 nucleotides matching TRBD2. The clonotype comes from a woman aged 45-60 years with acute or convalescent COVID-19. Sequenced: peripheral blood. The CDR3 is CASSPGGRDEQFF. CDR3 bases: TGTGCCAGCAGCCCCGGAGGGAGGGATGAGCAGTTCTTC.